Listed below are T cell receptor beta chains from one sample, sequenced in a study of T cell changes during pregnancy in multiple sclerosis. Only in-frame clones appear in the TCRdb table, and some are missing; sequencing was by immunoSEQ multiplex PCR. The sample gives approximately 40,000 clones, over 75% of which show up once; about 11% is in the top ten. The sample was CD8+ T cells from peripheral blood mononuclear cells, taken in the third trimester of pregnancy. Receptors were obtained from a female donor with multiple sclerosis, enrolled in a pregnancy study. CDR3s include the opening cysteine and the closing phenylalanine or tryptophan. Each record gives: CDR3 protein, CDR3 DNA, J gene, V gene, D gene, clone size. A D gene is named only where the DNA matches it firmly. Size is omitted from some rows. Given values are once, few, many or a class for expanded clones.

cdr3_aa: CAWSYSSNEKLFF; cdr3_nt: TGTGCCTGGAGTTATAGCTCTAATGAAAAACTGTTTTTT; j_call: TRBJ1-4; v_call: TRBV30; d_call: -; clone_size: -
cdr3_aa: CASSEAAGTQETQYF; cdr3_nt: TGTGCCAGCAGTGAAGCAGCGGGAACCCAAGAGACCCAGTACTTC; j_call: TRBJ2-5; v_call: TRBV6-4; d_call: TRBD2; clone_size: -
cdr3_aa: CASSLLAVNTDTQYF; cdr3_nt: TGTGCCAGCAGCTTACTAGCGGTTAACACAGATACGCAGTATTTT; j_call: TRBJ2-3; v_call: TRBV27; d_call: TRBD2; clone_size: -
cdr3_aa: CASSLTVNTEAFF; cdr3_nt: TGTGCCAGTAGTTTGACAGTTAACACTGAAGCTTTCTTT; j_call: TRBJ1-1; v_call: TRBV19; d_call: -; clone_size: -
cdr3_aa: CASRRTDPNTEAFF; cdr3_nt: TGTGCCAGCAGGCGGACTGATCCGAACACTGAAGCTTTCTTT; j_call: TRBJ1-1; v_call: TRBV6-1; d_call: -; clone_size: -
cdr3_aa: CASSNRTGGTEAFF; cdr3_nt: TGTGCCAGCAGCAACCGGACAGGGGGTACTGAAGCTTTCTTT; j_call: TRBJ1-1; v_call: TRBV7-9; d_call: TRBD1; clone_size: -
cdr3_aa: CASSPYGSGDTQYF; cdr3_nt: TGTGCCAGCAGCCCATACGGTTCGGGGGATACGCAGTATTTT; j_call: TRBJ2-3; v_call: TRBV9; d_call: -; clone_size: once
cdr3_aa: CASSPHAGGTEAFF; cdr3_nt: TGTGCCAGCAGCCCCCATGCTGGCGGCACTGAAGCTTTCTTT; j_call: TRBJ1-1; v_call: TRBV5-4; d_call: -; clone_size: once
cdr3_aa: CASSYGGAGYTQYF; cdr3_nt: TGTGCCAGCAGTTACGGGGGGGCAGGATATACGCAGTATTTT; j_call: TRBJ2-3; v_call: TRBV6-5; d_call: -; clone_size: -
cdr3_aa: CASSSFYGYTF; cdr3_nt: TGTGCCAGCAGTTCGTTCTATGGCTACACCTTC; j_call: TRBJ1-2; v_call: TRBV6-5; d_call: -; clone_size: few
cdr3_aa: CASSPGTYLATDTQYF; cdr3_nt: TGTGCCAGCAGCCCAGGGACTTACCTTGCCACAGATACGCAGTATTTT; j_call: TRBJ2-3; v_call: TRBV9; d_call: -; clone_size: -
cdr3_aa: CASSEEGTGQNGFQETQYF; cdr3_nt: TGCGCCAGCAGTGAGGAAGGGACAGGGCAGAATGGTTTTCAAGAGACCCAGTACTTC; j_call: TRBJ2-5; v_call: TRBV10-2; d_call: TRBD1; clone_size: -
cdr3_aa: CASSQEGWPGLFFYGYTF; cdr3_nt: TGTGCCAGCAGCCAAGAAGGGTGGCCAGGGCTGTTTTTCTATGGCTACACCTTC; j_call: TRBJ1-2; v_call: TRBV4-2; d_call: -; clone_size: once
cdr3_aa: CASSFSGLNGYTF; cdr3_nt: TGCGCCAGCAGCTTCTCCGGACTTAATGGCTACACCTTC; j_call: TRBJ1-2; v_call: TRBV5-1; d_call: -; clone_size: -
cdr3_aa: CASSPRVPKNTEAFF; cdr3_nt: TGCGCCAGCAGTCCCAGGGTACCGAAGAACACTGAAGCTTTCTTT; j_call: TRBJ1-1; v_call: TRBV27; d_call: -; clone_size: -
cdr3_aa: CSVEGGFGRSSYNEQFF; cdr3_nt: TGCAGCGTTGAAGGAGGATTCGGTCGCAGCTCCTACAATGAGCAGTTCTTC; j_call: TRBJ2-1; v_call: TRBV29-1; d_call: -; clone_size: -
cdr3_aa: CASSPAGAQETQYF; cdr3_nt: TGTGCCAGCAGCCCCGCGGGGGCTCAAGAGACCCAGTACTTC; j_call: TRBJ2-5; v_call: TRBV14; d_call: -; clone_size: -
cdr3_aa: CASSQDPGGLYEQYF; cdr3_nt: TGCGCCAGCAGCCAAGATCCGGGGGGCCTCTACGAGCAGTACTTC; j_call: TRBJ2-7; v_call: TRBV4-1; d_call: -; clone_size: few
cdr3_aa: CASGPTGASGRGPYEQYF; cdr3_nt: TGTGCTAGTGGCCCGACGGGGGCTAGCGGGAGAGGCCCCTACGAGCAGTACTTC; j_call: TRBJ2-7; v_call: TRBV12-5; d_call: TRBD2; clone_size: -
cdr3_aa: CASSYSVQGSNNEQFF; cdr3_nt: TGTGCCAGCAGTTACTCGGTCCAGGGCAGCAACAATGAGCAGTTCTTC; j_call: TRBJ2-1; v_call: TRBV6-6; d_call: -; clone_size: -
cdr3_aa: CASSISPYNEQFF; cdr3_nt: TGTGCCAGTAGTATCTCCCCGTACAATGAGCAGTTCTTC; j_call: TRBJ2-1; v_call: TRBV19; d_call: -; clone_size: -
cdr3_aa: CASSLGAGRAFF; cdr3_nt: TGTGCCAGCAGCTTAGGGGCAGGCCGAGCTTTCTTT; j_call: TRBJ1-1; v_call: TRBV11-2; d_call: -; clone_size: -
cdr3_aa: CASSFSGLGENTEAFF; cdr3_nt: TGTGCCAGCAGCTTTTCGGGGTTGGGAGAGAACACTGAAGCTTTCTTT; j_call: TRBJ1-1; v_call: TRBV11-2; d_call: -; clone_size: -
cdr3_aa: CASSVEDRFSYEQYF; cdr3_nt: TGTGCCAGCAGCGTAGAGGACAGATTCTCCTACGAGCAGTACTTC; j_call: TRBJ2-7; v_call: TRBV9; d_call: -; clone_size: -
cdr3_aa: CASSDPKTGQGTWNTEAFF; cdr3_nt: TGTGCCAGCTCTGATCCAAAGACAGGACAGGGGACTTGGAACACTGAAGCTTTCTTT; j_call: TRBJ1-1; v_call: TRBV18; d_call: TRBD1; clone_size: -
cdr3_aa: CASSGRPRGQGNTEAFF; cdr3_nt: TGTGCCAGCAGTGGACGACCACGGGGACAGGGCAACACTGAAGCTTTCTTT; j_call: TRBJ1-1; v_call: TRBV6-1; d_call: TRBD1; clone_size: few
cdr3_aa: CASSDFYGNRDTGELFF; cdr3_nt: TGTGCCAGCAGTGATTTCTATGGGAACAGGGATACCGGGGAGCTGTTTTTT; j_call: TRBJ2-2; v_call: TRBV6-1; d_call: -; clone_size: -
cdr3_aa: CATRDRGTDTQYF; cdr3_nt: TGTGCCACTCGGGACAGGGGAACAGATACGCAGTATTTT; j_call: TRBJ2-3; v_call: TRBV25-1; d_call: TRBD1; clone_size: once
cdr3_aa: CASSEAGLGQPQHF; cdr3_nt: TGTGCCAGCAGCGAAGCTGGTCTGGGCCAGCCCCAGCATTTT; j_call: TRBJ1-5; v_call: TRBV9; d_call: -; clone_size: -
cdr3_aa: CASSSWIESGVTPYEQYF; cdr3_nt: TGCGCCAGCAGCTCGTGGATAGAAAGCGGGGTGACCCCCTACGAGCAGTACTTC; j_call: TRBJ2-7; v_call: TRBV5-1; d_call: TRBD2; clone_size: -
cdr3_aa: CASSIPWTTGTGLNEQFF; cdr3_nt: TGTGCCAGCAGTATACCATGGACTACCGGGACAGGGCTCAATGAGCAGTTCTTC; j_call: TRBJ2-1; v_call: TRBV28; d_call: TRBD1; clone_size: -
cdr3_aa: CASSESRLAANTGELFF; cdr3_nt: TGCGCCAGCAGTGAGTCCAGACTAGCAGCGAACACCGGGGAGCTGTTTTTT; j_call: TRBJ2-2; v_call: TRBV10-1; d_call: TRBD2; clone_size: -
cdr3_aa: CASSQDRNRWGSKNTEAFF; cdr3_nt: TGCGCCAGCAGCCAAGATCGAAACCGTTGGGGCAGCAAGAACACTGAAGCTTTCTTT; j_call: TRBJ1-1; v_call: TRBV4-1; d_call: -; clone_size: -
cdr3_aa: CACGTNYNEQFF; cdr3_nt: TGTGCCTGTGGGACTAACTACAATGAGCAGTTCTTC; j_call: TRBJ2-1; v_call: TRBV30; d_call: TRBD2; clone_size: -
cdr3_aa: CASSMTVNQPQHF; cdr3_nt: TGTGCCAGCAGTATGACAGTGAATCAGCCCCAGCATTTT; j_call: TRBJ1-5; v_call: TRBV27; d_call: -; clone_size: -
cdr3_aa: CASSLGGDNEQFF; cdr3_nt: TGTGCCAGTAGTCTCGGGGGAGACAATGAGCAGTTCTTC; j_call: TRBJ2-1; v_call: TRBV19; d_call: -; clone_size: -
cdr3_aa: CASSLGTGNTEAFF; cdr3_nt: TGTGCCAGCAGCTTAGGGACAGGGAACACTGAAGCTTTCTTT; j_call: TRBJ1-1; v_call: TRBV7-9; d_call: TRBD1; clone_size: few
cdr3_aa: CASSDWGRGRQETQYF; cdr3_nt: TGTGCCAGCAGTGACTGGGGCAGGGGGCGGCAAGAGACCCAGTACTTC; j_call: TRBJ2-5; v_call: TRBV6-4; d_call: TRBD1; clone_size: -
cdr3_aa: CASSYDLAGDTQYF; cdr3_nt: TGTGCCAGCAGCTACGACCTAGCGGGGGATACGCAGTATTTT; j_call: TRBJ2-3; v_call: TRBV5-6; d_call: TRBD2; clone_size: -
cdr3_aa: CSVEGIAGGLEDTQYF; cdr3_nt: TGCAGCGTTGAAGGAATAGCGGGGGGGCTGGAAGATACGCAGTATTTT; j_call: TRBJ2-3; v_call: TRBV29-1; d_call: TRBD2; clone_size: -
cdr3_aa: CASRSEKLFF; cdr3_nt: TGTGCCAGTAGGAGCGAAAAACTGTTTTTT; j_call: TRBJ1-4; v_call: TRBV2; d_call: -; clone_size: -
cdr3_aa: CASSYSNQGWYEQYF; cdr3_nt: TGTGCCAGCAGTTACTCGAACCAGGGATGGTACGAGCAGTACTTC; j_call: TRBJ2-7; v_call: TRBV6-5; d_call: -; clone_size: -
cdr3_aa: CAWSVPQVGQPQHF; cdr3_nt: TGTGCCTGGAGTGTACCCCAGGTAGGACAGCCCCAGCATTTT; j_call: TRBJ1-5; v_call: TRBV30; d_call: -; clone_size: -
cdr3_aa: CASSVYRGPNTEAFF; cdr3_nt: TGTGCCAGCAGCGTGTACAGGGGGCCGAACACTGAAGCTTTCTTT; j_call: TRBJ1-1; v_call: TRBV9; d_call: TRBD1; clone_size: -
cdr3_aa: CASSPGGGGAISYEQYF; cdr3_nt: TGTGCCAGCAGCCCTGGCGGGGGGGGCGCTATCTCCTACGAGCAGTACTTC; j_call: TRBJ2-7; v_call: TRBV2; d_call: TRBD2; clone_size: -
cdr3_aa: CASSLSPTGGSEAFF; cdr3_nt: TGTGCCAGCAGTTTAAGCCCAACAGGGGGCTCTGAAGCTTTCTTT; j_call: TRBJ1-1; v_call: TRBV27; d_call: TRBD1; clone_size: -
cdr3_aa: CASSTRGHLTEAFF; cdr3_nt: TGTGCCAGCAGTACCAGGGGTCACCTCACTGAAGCTTTCTTT; j_call: TRBJ1-1; v_call: TRBV27; d_call: -; clone_size: few
cdr3_aa: CASSAGTGGLYNEQFF; cdr3_nt: TGCGCCAGCAGCGCCGGGACAGGGGGACTCTACAATGAGCAGTTCTTC; j_call: TRBJ2-1; v_call: TRBV5-1; d_call: TRBD1; clone_size: once
cdr3_aa: CASSTEQYQETQYF; cdr3_nt: TGTGCCAGCAGCACGGAACAGTACCAAGAGACCCAGTACTTC; j_call: TRBJ2-5; v_call: TRBV9; d_call: -; clone_size: -
cdr3_aa: CASRYESGSGTEAFF; cdr3_nt: TGTGCCAGCAGATACGAATCAGGGTCGGGCACTGAAGCTTTCTTT; j_call: TRBJ1-1; v_call: TRBV2; d_call: -; clone_size: -
cdr3_aa: CASSQLAGGPGETQYF; cdr3_nt: TGTGCCAGCAGCCAACTAGCGGGGGGGCCGGGGGAGACCCAGTACTTC; j_call: TRBJ2-5; v_call: TRBV7-8; d_call: TRBD2; clone_size: once
cdr3_aa: CASSLAGPDTEAFF; cdr3_nt: TGCGCCAGCAGCCTAGCAGGGCCCGACACTGAAGCTTTCTTT; j_call: TRBJ1-1; v_call: TRBV4-1; d_call: -; clone_size: -
cdr3_aa: CASSFSGQTYEQYF; cdr3_nt: TGTGCCAGCAGTTTTTCAGGGCAGACCTACGAGCAGTACTTC; j_call: TRBJ2-7; v_call: TRBV27; d_call: -; clone_size: once
cdr3_aa: CASLQAGTEYNTGELFF; cdr3_nt: TGTGCCAGTCTACAGGCCGGGACTGAGTATAACACCGGGGAGCTGTTTTTT; j_call: TRBJ2-2; v_call: TRBV19; d_call: -; clone_size: -
cdr3_aa: CASSLLAGVLYEQYF; cdr3_nt: TGTGCCAGCAGCTTACTGGCGGGAGTGTTATACGAGCAGTACTTC; j_call: TRBJ2-7; v_call: TRBV7-6; d_call: TRBD2; clone_size: -
cdr3_aa: CASAGGGREQFF; cdr3_nt: TGTGCCAGCGCAGGAGGTGGTCGTGAGCAGTTCTTC; j_call: TRBJ2-1; v_call: TRBV9; d_call: -; clone_size: -
cdr3_aa: CASSLDRPAYGYTF; cdr3_nt: TGTGCCAGCAGCTTAGACAGGCCCGCCTATGGCTACACCTTC; j_call: TRBJ1-2; v_call: TRBV7-9; d_call: -; clone_size: few
cdr3_aa: CASSLYGSSYNEQFF; cdr3_nt: TGTGCCAGCAGCTTGTACGGGAGCTCCTACAATGAGCAGTTCTTC; j_call: TRBJ2-1; v_call: TRBV5-4; d_call: -; clone_size: once
cdr3_aa: CASSFGTGDPEAFF; cdr3_nt: TGTGCCAGTAGTTTCGGGACAGGGGACCCTGAAGCTTTCTTT; j_call: TRBJ1-1; v_call: TRBV19; d_call: TRBD1; clone_size: -